This is a list of T cell receptor beta chains from one sample in a study of T cells expressing NK-cell markers. TCRdb reprocessed the 5' RACE reads, keeping one entry per CDR3 protein, no DNA. This sample's clone table lists about 380,000 distinct CDR3 sequences. Input material: blood T cells: a sorted CD56 or NKG2C T cell subset, CD4+ or CD8+ T cells, or bulk PBMC T cells (not recorded which). The receptors here all came from a man aged 18 to 70 in good health. The CDR3 runs from the conserved cysteine through the conserved F or W. Each record gives: CDR3 protein, J gene, V gene.

cdr3_aa: CASRLRDSADTQYF; j_call: TRBJ2-3; v_call: TRBV7-9
cdr3_aa: CASSLEGFREAFF; j_call: TRBJ1-1; v_call: TRBV5-4
cdr3_aa: CASSSWPGDEQFF; j_call: TRBJ2-1; v_call: TRBV5-6
cdr3_aa: CASSSMPTGGYGYTF; j_call: TRBJ1-2; v_call: TRBV5-1
cdr3_aa: CASSRLRSSYNEQFF; j_call: TRBJ2-1; v_call: TRBV7-9
cdr3_aa: CASSPTGGRLTDTQYF; j_call: TRBJ2-3; v_call: TRBV12-3/TRBV12-4
cdr3_aa: CAWSRGLEETQYF; j_call: TRBJ2-5; v_call: TRBV30
cdr3_aa: CASSLYSGRVFGDTQYF; j_call: TRBJ2-3; v_call: TRBV28
cdr3_aa: CASSTNRDRAGELFF; j_call: TRBJ2-2; v_call: TRBV6-1
cdr3_aa: CASSRSSGQLTGELFF; j_call: TRBJ2-2; v_call: TRBV7-2
cdr3_aa: CASSVTGAPGYTF; j_call: TRBJ1-2; v_call: TRBV12-3/TRBV12-4
cdr3_aa: CASSSRDLFHNEQFF; j_call: TRBJ2-1; v_call: TRBV6-2/TRBV6-3
cdr3_aa: CASSQGWGANVLTF; j_call: TRBJ2-6; v_call: TRBV19
cdr3_aa: CASSKGGVRDEQYF; j_call: TRBJ2-7; v_call: TRBV5-1
cdr3_aa: CASSQTNTEAFF; j_call: TRBJ1-1; v_call: TRBV7-9
cdr3_aa: CASSPQNRGFSDTQYF; j_call: TRBJ2-3; v_call: TRBV18
cdr3_aa: CASGSGGAGYNEQFF; j_call: TRBJ2-1; v_call: TRBV27
cdr3_aa: CASSLEEQMNYGYTF; j_call: TRBJ1-2; v_call: TRBV7-8
cdr3_aa: CASIPGLAGDRGDTQYF; j_call: TRBJ2-3; v_call: TRBV2
cdr3_aa: CASRGGQSKNIQYF; j_call: TRBJ2-4; v_call: TRBV6-1
cdr3_aa: CASSLWERGTAPNTIYF; j_call: TRBJ1-3; v_call: TRBV12-3/TRBV12-4
cdr3_aa: CASSFRSGRYYEQYF; j_call: TRBJ2-7; v_call: TRBV12-3/TRBV12-4
cdr3_aa: CAWGTGYTIYF; j_call: TRBJ1-3; v_call: TRBV30
cdr3_aa: CASSLGQTSSYEQYF; j_call: TRBJ2-7; v_call: TRBV5-1
cdr3_aa: CASTSNAGTDTQYF; j_call: TRBJ2-3; v_call: TRBV6-1
cdr3_aa: CASSLRLESLETQYF; j_call: TRBJ2-5; v_call: TRBV3-1
cdr3_aa: CASNFQAGGPRPSSTDTQYF; j_call: TRBJ2-3; v_call: TRBV5-1
cdr3_aa: CASSATSGARETQYF; j_call: TRBJ2-5; v_call: TRBV9
cdr3_aa: CASSLGLANNEQFF; j_call: TRBJ2-1; v_call: TRBV5-6
cdr3_aa: CASRKGQGIAGELFF; j_call: TRBJ2-2; v_call: TRBV2
cdr3_aa: CASSDQSMVETQYF; j_call: TRBJ2-5; v_call: TRBV11-2
cdr3_aa: CASSPRDREGETQYF; j_call: TRBJ2-5; v_call: TRBV9